Below are 26 T cell receptor beta chains sequenced from a single sample in a study of blood T cell repertoires in COVID-19. The method was immunoSEQ multiplex PCR; TCRdb's version includes in-frame clones alone and lacks a portion of them. The top ten hold roughly 0.86% of the sample, which has approximately 380,000 clones, approximately 93% seen once. Sequenced sample: PBMCs or T cells enriched from blood (not recorded which). The receptors here all came from a woman aged 40 to 49 who had been exposed to COVID-19.

The rearrangement links TRBV11-2 to TRBJ1-2; the match to TRBD1 covers 8 bases. The V gene's germline CDR1 is SGHAT and CDR2 FQNNGV. The ends lost 5 bases at V and 8 bases at J; junction bases unmatched: 7. This CDR3 contains 13 residues. The CDR3 loop is CASSIPGGWGYTF. In DNA, the CDR3 is TGTGCCAGCAGCATCCCAGGGGGCTGGGGCTACACCTTC.

The chain uses TRBV7-8 and TRBJ2-3, with D possibly being TRBD2 (5 bases). The CDR3 consists of 15 residues. V gave up 8 bases and J gave up 2 bases, with 17 bases separating them. CDR1 is SGHVS, CDR2 FQNEAQ, per germline. Written as DNA, the CDR3 is TGTGCCAGCCTTCGAGGGCCAGGTTTCACAGATACGCAGTATTTT. Translation gives CASLRGPGFTDTQYF. Using reference TRBV7-8 and TRBJ2-3 for the parts outside the CDR3, the full variable domain is GAGVSQSPRYKVAKRGQDVALRCDPISGHVSLFWYQQALGQGPEFLTYFQNEAQLDKSGLPSDRFFAERPEGSVSTLKIQRTQQEDSAVYLCASLRGPGFTDTQYFGPGTRLTVL.

The chain uses TRBV11-3 and TRBJ2-2; 8 bases fit TRBD1. Trimming removed 1 base from V and 0 bases from J; junction bases left unmatched: 1. The CDR3 contains 16 residues. Per the germline V gene, CDR1 is SGHNT and CDR2 is YENEEA. The CDR3 loop is CASSLGQGSNTGELFF. The CDR3, as DNA: TGTGCCAGCAGCTTAGGACAGGGGTCGAACACCGGGGAGCTGTTTTTT.

The V call is TRBV27, the J call TRBJ1-5; TRBD1 matches at 9 bases. The V segment lost 10 bases and the J segment 5 bases; nucleotides outside the gene matches: 9. CDR3 length: 14 amino acids. Germline V CDR1 and CDR2: MNHEY, SMNVEV (reference sequence). The chain's CDR3 is CATAGTGRDQPQHF. CDR3 DNA sequence: TGTGCCACCGCCGGGACAGGGAGGGATCAGCCCCAGCATTTT.

The genes are TRBV2 and TRBJ2-6, with 10 bases aligning to TRBD1. Germline CDR1 reads SNHLY; CDR2 reads FYNNEI. The junction had 12 bases not matched to a gene; V was cut back by 4 bases and J by 3 bases. The CDR3 has 19 residues. In DNA form, the CDR3 reads TGTGCCAGCAGTGGGCGCCGGGACAGGGGACCCTTTGGGGCCAACGTCCTGACTTTC. Its protein product is CASSGRRDRGPFGANVLTF.

This clone was seen just once. The genes are TRBV9 and TRBJ2-1, with 12 bases that match TRBD2. The germline V gene encodes CDR1 SGDLS and CDR2 YYNGEE. The CDR3 sequence is 13 residues long. V lost 3 bases, J lost 15 bases, and 7 bases stayed unmatched. CDR3 bases: TGTGCCAGCAGCGCGCTAGCGGGGGGGGACTTGTTCTTC. It is translated as CASSALAGGDLFF. Looking up the rest from reference TRBV9 and TRBJ2-1 gives the full variable domain: DSGVTQTPKHLITATGQRVTLRCSPRSGDLSVYWYQQSLDQGLQFLIQYYNGEERAKGNILERFSAQQFPDLHSELNLSSLELGDSALYFCASSALAGGDLFFGPGTRLTVL.

The chain joins TRBV6-5 to TRBJ2-7; 9 bases line up with TRBD1. The CDR3 contains 15 residues. With V trimmed by 7 bases and J by 3 bases, 10 bases remained unmatched. Germline-derived CDR1 and CDR2 are MNHEY and SVGAGI. This CDR3 reads CASTPGGTGYYEQYF. DNA for the CDR3: TGTGCCAGCACCCCCGGGGGGACAGGGTACTACGAGCAGTACTTC.

The chain carries TRBV19 and TRBJ1-1, with 9 bases matching TRBD1. Per germline, CDR1 LNHDA and CDR2 SQIVND (reference sequence). The ends lost 4 bases at V and 2 bases at J; junction bases unmatched: 5. The CDR3 runs to 15 residues. The CDR3 protein is CASSTGTGINTEAFF. For the CDR3, the DNA is TGTGCCAGTAGTACCGGGACAGGGATTAACACTGAAGCTTTCTTT.

This clone was found once. The chain uses TRBV7-8 and TRBJ2-7, with D maybe TRBD1 (6 bases). Germline CDR1 reads SGHVS; CDR2 reads FQNEAQ. V was cut by 1 base and J by 3 bases, with 7 bases left in between. The CDR3 loop spans 13 amino acids. CDR3 region: CASSLGDNYEQYF. In nucleotides, the CDR3 is TGTGCCAGCAGCTTAGGGGACAACTACGAGCAGTACTTC.

This chain links TRBV7-2 with TRBJ2-6, with D possibly being TRBD2 (5 bases). The CDR3 runs to 18 residues. Trimming shortened V by 5 bases and J by 0 bases, and 17 bases separated the two germline ends. Germline V CDR1 and CDR2: SGHTA, FQGNSA. The CDR3 DNA follows: TGTGCCAGCAGCGTCATGGATCGGCGGGCCTCTGGGGCCAACGTCCTGACTTTC. It is translated as CASSVMDRRASGANVLTF.

V usage is TRBV2 and J usage is TRBJ2-5; 12 bases are a match to TRBD1. The CDR3 has 15 residues. Trimming took 7 bases from V and 4 from J; bases not matched to a gene: 7. Germline values: CDR1 SNHLY, CDR2 FYNNEI. The CDR3 loop is CASTLGTGGGETQYF. Written as DNA, the CDR3 is TGTGCCAGCACCTTGGGGACAGGGGGCGGAGAGACCCAGTACTTC.

The chain employs TRBV5-5 and TRBJ1-6, with 8 bases matching TRBD1. V was clipped by 0 bases and J by 9 bases; unmatched bases: 5. Germline assignment: CDR1 SGHKS and CDR2 YYEKEE (reference sequence). This CDR3 region has 15 residues. The CDR3 DNA reads TGTGCCAGCAGCTTGGTGCCGGACAGGGTTTCACCCCTCCACTTT. The encoded protein is CASSLVPDRVSPLHF.

This clone was observed once. This chain connects TRBV21-1 to TRBJ1-1; the DNA was not used to check the table's D call, TRBD1. TRBV21-1 is designated a pseudogene. The CDR3 length is 16 residues. CDR3 in amino acids: CASFRDRGTLGTEAFF. The DNA for the CDR3 is TGTGCCAGCTTCCGGGACAGGGGGACCTTGGGCACTGAAGCTTTCTTT.

J is TRBJ1-1 and V is TRBV30; D is unresolved. The V and J ends lost 1 base and 8 bases respectively, with 5 bases between them. This CDR3 is 10 amino acids long. The germline V gene has CDR1 GTSNPN and CDR2 SVGIG (reference sequence). The DNA for the CDR3 is TGTGCCTGGAGTGAGAGGGAAGCTTTCTTT. It yields the protein CAWSEREAFF.

The chain employs TRBV5-1 and TRBJ2-2, with TRBD2 matching 7 bases. This CDR3 region has 15 residues. The V and J ends lost 4 bases and 4 bases, in that order; junction bases with no gene match: 7. Germline values: CDR1 SGHRS, CDR2 YFSETQ. CDR3 sequence reads: CASSPGLVRTGELFF. CDR3 nucleotide sequence: TGCGCCAGCAGCCCAGGACTAGTACGCACCGGGGAGCTGTTTTTT.

This chain joins TRBV11-2 and TRBJ1-2, with 11 bases identical to TRBD1. CDR1 is SGHAT, CDR2 FQNNGV, per germline. J was trimmed by 4 bases and V by 4 bases; bases with no gene match: 8. The CDR3 contains 16 residues. Here the CDR3 reads CASSSRDRGSGYGYTF. The DNA for the CDR3 is TGTGCCAGCAGCTCCCGGGACAGGGGGTCGGGCTATGGCTACACCTTC.

The chain couples TRBV6-2 or TRBV6-3 to TRBJ2-7, with TRBD2 matching 7 bases. The CDR3 has 13 amino acids. Germline V gene data show CDR1 as MNHEY and CDR2 as SVGEGT. Trimming cost V 3 bases and J 6 bases; bases outside gene matches: 5. The CDR3 sequence: CASSYGGGSEQYF. The CDR3 DNA reads as TGTGCCAGCAGTTATGGGGGGGGGTCCGAGCAGTACTTC.

The V call is TRBV30, the J call TRBJ2-7; D is possibly TRBD1 (5 bases). Germline loops: CDR1 GTSNPN, CDR2 SVGIG (reference sequence). CDR3 length equals 13 residues. The germline V and J ends were trimmed by 8 bases and 1 base, with 15 bases remaining between them. The CDR3 DNA sequence: TGTGCCGGAGACAGAAAGAGATCCTACGAGCAGTACTTC. Its translation: CAGDRKRSYEQYF.

For this clone: At the DNA level, this CDR3 is encoded by other sequences in the same sample as well. The chain has TRBV7-2 and TRBJ1-5; the D is unclear. This CDR3 spans 15 amino acids. Trimming pared 2 bases from V and 0 bases from J, leaving 8 bases between. The V gene's germline CDR1 is SGHTA and CDR2 FQGNSA. The CDR3 is CASSLSGYSNQPQHF. CDR3 DNA sequence: TGTGCCAGCAGCTTATCCGGGTATAGCAATCAGCCCCAGCATTTT.

This chain links TRBV10-3 with TRBJ1-1, with 12 bases that match TRBD1. The J segment lost 4 bases and the V segment lost 9 bases, leaving 6 bases of the junction unmatched. There are 14 residues in the CDR3. In germline, CDR1 is ENHRY, CDR2 SYGVKD. CDR3 sequence: CAISGQGASTEAFF. The CDR3 DNA reads as TGTGCCATTTCGGGACAGGGGGCTAGCACTGAAGCTTTCTTT.

CDR3 nucleotides: TGCGCCAGCAGCTCGGACAGTAGTTCCGAGCAGTACTTC. It encodes CASSSDSSSEQYF. The gene calls are TRBV5-1 and TRBJ2-7; a weak D match, TRBD1 (6 bases). Trimming took off 3 bases at V and 6 bases at J, with 13 bases between the two ends. Germline values: CDR1 SGHRS, CDR2 YFSETQ. The CDR3 runs to 13 residues.

The rearrangement joins TRBV2 to TRBJ1-3, with unresolved D. The CDR3 contains 14 residues. The germline gives CDR1 SNHLY, CDR2 FYNNEI. The V end lost 3 bases, the J end lost 3 bases, and 9 bases lay between the germline ends. The CDR3 here is CASSEVLFGNTIYF. In nucleotides, the CDR3 is TGTGCCAGCAGTGAGGTACTTTTTGGAAACACCATATATTTT.

The sample holds a few counts of this clone. The rearrangement uses TRBV6-2 or TRBV6-3 and TRBJ2-3, with a tentative D call TRBD1 (5 bases). V was cut by 5 bases and J by 0 bases, with 15 bases left in between. CDR1 MNHEY and CDR2 SVGEGT come from the germline V gene. The CDR3 covers 16 residues. The chain's CDR3 is CASSMGRPTSTDTQYF. DNA for the CDR3: TGTGCCAGCAGTATGGGGCGGCCAACTAGCACAGATACGCAGTATTTT.

In its sample, this clone was seen a few times. This chain links TRBV18 with TRBJ2-3, with 11 bases fitting TRBD2. Unmatched junction bases numbered 5, after V lost 0 bases and J lost 3 bases. Germline CDR1 reads KGHSH; CDR2 reads LQKENI. The CDR3 covers 17 residues. CDR3 sequence: CASSPPIAGGPTDTQYF. CDR3 nucleotide sequence: TGTGCCAGCTCACCACCGATAGCGGGGGGGCCTACAGATACGCAGTATTTT.

J is TRBJ1-1 and V is TRBV5-1; the match to TRBD1 covers 7 bases. This CDR3 is built from 16 residues. The V gene end was trimmed by 4 bases and the J gene end by 0 bases; junction bases not matched to a gene: 9. CDR1 and CDR2 (germline): SGHRS, YFSETQ. This chain's CDR3 is CASSGGTADMNTEAFF. As DNA, the CDR3 is TGCGCCAGCAGCGGGGGGACAGCGGACATGAACACTGAAGCTTTCTTT.

The V gene is TRBV7-2, the J gene TRBJ1-3, with TRBD1 matching 8 bases. J lost 4 bases, V lost 5 bases, and 4 bases had no gene match. Germline V CDR1 and CDR2: SGHTA, FQGNSA. CDR3 length: 14 amino acids. The CDR3 sequence is CASSPGTGGNTIYF. The DNA for the CDR3 is TGTGCCAGCAGCCCGGGGACAGGAGGAAACACCATATATTTT.